These 24 T cell receptor beta chains were all obtained from the same sample, sequenced in a study of human T cells and chemical hapten exposure. The time point: pre-sensitization, week 0. Documented treatment: therapeutic diphenylcyclopropenone sensitization with weekly scalp DPC. Each CDR3 protein is one row after TCRdb ran MiXCR on the RACE reads. The sample includes more than 300,000 distinct CDR3 sequences, 5.1% of them seen just once. This material consisted of whole blood, taken in connection with sensitization to the hapten diphenylcyclopropenone (DPC). The receptors shown here come from a woman aged 45-59 years with alopecia areata. Some clones in this sample may be carry-over from other donors' samples.

The chain joins TRBV12-3 or TRBV12-4 to TRBJ1-1; no reliable D call. The CDR3 is 14 amino acids. The V end lost 4 bases, the J end lost 2 bases, and 11 bases lay between the germline ends. The CDR3 loop reads CASSSGSFNTEAFF. The CDR3 DNA is TGTGCCAGCAGTTCGGGGAGCTTTAACACTGAAGCTTTCTTT.

Only a few counts were recorded for this clonotype. The chain joins TRBV6-1 to TRBJ2-5, with 9 bases fitting TRBD2. CDR3 length: 15 residues. Germline V gene sequence: CDR1 MNHNS, CDR2 SASEGT. J was trimmed by 5 bases and V by 4 bases; bases with no gene match: 8. The CDR3 is CASSVAGGVGETQYF. The DNA of the CDR3 is TGTGCCAGCAGTGTTGCGGGAGGGGTGGGGGAGACCCAGTACTTC.

This clonotype was observed a few times. The chain employs TRBV7-8 and TRBJ2-5, with D maybe TRBD1 (8 bases). From germline, CDR1 is SGHVS and CDR2 FQNEAQ. The V end was cut by 4 bases, the J end by 5 bases, with 14 bases between. The CDR3 is made up of 14 amino acids. This CDR3 reads CASSSTGGVETQYF. The CDR3 nucleotides read TGTGCCAGCAGCTCAACAGGGGGGGTGGAGACCCAGTACTTC.

A few counts support this clonotype. The rearrangement uses TRBV4-3 and TRBJ2-1; 7 bases map to TRBD1. This CDR3 is 17 amino acids long. CDR1 LGHNA and CDR2 YSLEER come from the germline V gene. V shed 0 bases and J 4 bases; nucleotides not matched to a gene: 9. The CDR3 protein is CASSQESEGGGYNEQFF. CDR3 coding DNA: TGCGCCAGCAGCCAAGAGAGTGAAGGGGGCGGATACAATGAGCAGTTCTTC.

A few counts support this clonotype. The chain employs TRBV7-7 and TRBJ2-1; D tentatively reads TRBD1 or TRBD2 (5 bases each). Trimming stripped 5 bases from V and 9 bases from J, with 17 bases between. Germline CDR1 and CDR2: SSHAT and FNYEAQ (reference sequence). This CDR3 contains 14 residues. DNA for the CDR3: TGTGCCAGCAGCATGGGACCTCTTACGGGTGAGCAGTTCTTC. As protein: CASSMGPLTGEQFF. The full variable domain, in which reference TRBV7-7 and TRBJ2-1 provide the parts outside the CDR3, is GAGVSQSPRYKVTKRGQDVTLRCDPISSHATLYWYQQALGQGPEFLTYFNYEAQPDKSGLPSDRFSAERPEGSISTLTIQRTEQRDSAMYRCASSMGPLTGEQFFGPGTRLTVL.

This clonotype was found many times. This chain links TRBV28 with TRBJ1-2, with a weak D call TRBD1 (5 bases). The V end was cut by 3 bases, the J end by 4 bases, with 9 bases between. Germline V gene lookup returns CDR1 MDHEN and CDR2 SYDVKM. This CDR3 is built from 13 residues. DNA for the CDR3: TGTGCCAGCAGTTTGTCGACAGCCTATGGCTACACCTTC. Amino acids: CASSLSTAYGYTF.

The chain uses TRBV27 and TRBJ1-6, with no clear D. The CDR3 has 13 amino acids. Germline V gene sequence: CDR1 MNHEY, CDR2 SMNVEV (reference sequence). V was cut by 3 bases and J by 7 bases, with 7 bases left in between. The CDR3 is CASSLGLNSPLHF. DNA for the CDR3: TGTGCCAGCAGTTTGGGTTTAAATTCACCCCTCCACTTT.

This clonotype was observed a handful of times. This chain joins TRBV3-1 and TRBJ2-3; D gene uncertain. Deletions cut 0 bases from V and 0 bases from J, with 10 bases between. Germline values: CDR1 LGHDT, CDR2 YNNKEL (reference sequence). This CDR3 spans 16 amino acids. The CDR3 DNA is TGTGCCAGCAGCCAAGATAAGACCACTAGCACAGATACGCAGTATTTT. This codes for CASSQDKTTSTDTQYF.

The chain combines TRBV29-1 with TRBJ1-1, with D possibly TRBD1 on 5 matching bases. V lost 5 bases and J 5 bases, leaving 9 bases between the germline ends. The CDR3 loop spans 11 amino acids. The V gene's germline CDR1 is SQVTM and CDR2 ANQGSEA. As DNA, the CDR3 is TGCAGCGTTCAAAGGGGAACTGAAGCTTTCTTT. It encodes CSVQRGTEAFF.

This chain joins TRBV5-4 and TRBJ2-3, with 14 bases lining up with TRBD2. J gave up 1 base and V 4 bases, and 14 bases lay outside the gene matches. The length of the CDR3 is 20 residues. Germline V gene lookup returns CDR1 SGHNT and CDR2 YYREEE (reference sequence). CDR3 region: CASSGQTSGGAGTRTDTQYF. The CDR3 DNA reads as TGTGCCAGCAGCGGACAGACTAGCGGGGGGGCCGGTACTCGCACAGATACGCAGTATTTT.

This clonotype occurred many times. The V call is TRBV9, the J call TRBJ2-1; D is ambiguous. V was shortened by 7 bases and J by 8 bases, with 4 bases between the two germline ends. Germline V gene sequence: CDR1 SGDLS, CDR2 YYNGEE. The CDR3 runs 9 residues. CDR3 coding DNA: TGTGCCAGCGGAGATGAGCAGTTCTTC. This translates into CASGDEQFF.

This clonotype has ten or more counts. The rearrangement joins TRBV4-3 to TRBJ2-5, with TRBD1 identical over 7 bases. The CDR3 loop spans 15 amino acids. Looked up from germline, CDR1 is LGHNA and CDR2 is YSLEER. V gave up 0 bases and J gave up 5 bases; unmatched junction bases: 6. The CDR3 nucleotides read TGCGCCAGCAGCCAAGAAACGACAGGGCGGGAGACCCAGTACTTC. Translation: CASSQETTGRETQYF.

This clonotype was counted at least ten times. The chain carries TRBV18 and TRBJ2-5; TRBD1 aligns across 7 bases. The CDR3 consists of 15 residues. In germline, CDR1 is KGHSH, CDR2 LQKENI. The ends lost 0 bases at V and 3 bases at J; junction bases unmatched: 4. CDR3 in amino acids: CASSPPGQNKETQYF. The CDR3 bases are TGTGCCAGCTCACCACCGGGACAGAACAAAGAGACCCAGTACTTC. The entire variable domain, with the rest obtained from reference TRBV18 and TRBJ2-5, is as follows: NAGVMQNPRHLVRRRGQEARLRCSPMKGHSHVYWYRQLPEEGLKFMVYLQKENIIDESGMPKERFSAEFPKEGPSILRIQQVVRGDSAAYFCASSPPGQNKETQYFGPGTRLLVL.

This clonotype was seen repeatedly, ten times or more. V gene TRBV7-9 combines with J gene TRBJ2-1; D gene uncertain. Germline V gene data show CDR1 as SEHNR and CDR2 as FQNEAQ (reference sequence). Trimming stripped 1 base from V and 9 bases from J, with 10 bases between. The CDR3 sequence is 13 residues long. CDR3: CASSLGPEGEQFF. The CDR3 DNA is TGTGCCAGCAGCTTAGGGCCCGAAGGTGAGCAGTTCTTC. The full variable domain, rest sourced from reference TRBV7-9 and TRBJ2-1, is DTGVSQNPRHKITKRGQNVTFRCDPISEHNRLYWYRQTLGQGPEFLTYFQNEAQLEKSRLLSDRFSAERPKGSFSTLEIQRTEQGDSAMYLCASSLGPEGEQFFGPGTRLTVL.

The chain combines TRBV6-5 with TRBJ2-6; TRBD1 matches at 8 bases. This CDR3 region has 17 residues. CDR1 MNHEY and CDR2 SVGAGI come from the germline V gene. After removal of 5 bases from V and 0 bases from J, the junction contained 6 bases not matched to a gene. CDR3 sequence reads: CASSPTGALSGANVLTF. The CDR3 region has the DNA TGTGCCAGCAGTCCGACAGGGGCTCTCTCTGGGGCCAACGTCCTGACTTTC.

This clonotype was recorded many times. The chain combines TRBV12-3 or TRBV12-4 with TRBJ2-2; perhaps TRBD1 as D (5 bases). The length of the CDR3 is 13 residues. Trimming removed 3 bases from V and 7 bases from J, with 9 bases in between. The CDR3 DNA reads TGTGCCAGCAGTTTGCAGGGTATCGGGGAGCTGTTTTTT. Translation: CASSLQGIGELFF.

This clonotype was seen at least ten times. The rearrangement links TRBV12-3 or TRBV12-4 to TRBJ2-7; D is unresolved. This CDR3 spans 13 amino acids. V was pared by 5 bases and J by 1 base, with 9 bases between. The CDR3 loop is CASSRVRSYEQYF. The CDR3 bases are TGTGCCAGCAGTAGGGTCCGGTCCTACGAGCAGTACTTC.

This clonotype was seen ten or more times. The chain couples TRBV6-2 or TRBV6-3 to TRBJ2-1; 15 bases match TRBD2. V gave up 4 bases and J gave up 10 bases; unmatched junction bases: 2. Germline V gene sequence: CDR1 MNHEY, CDR2 SVGEGT. This CDR3 has 14 residues. In DNA, the CDR3 is TGTGCCAGCAGTTGGACTAGCGGGAGGGCGGAGCAGTTCTTC. Translated: CASSWTSGRAEQFF.

The V and J genes are TRBV4-3 and TRBJ2-7; 9 bases are shared with TRBD2. The CDR3 is 15 residues long. Germline V gives CDR1 LGHNA, CDR2 YSLEER. The V gene end was trimmed by 3 bases and the J gene end by 6 bases; junction bases not matched to a gene: 9. The CDR3 DNA sequence: TGCGCCAGCAGCCAGGGCGCGGGAGGGCCCGGCGAGCAGTACTTC. This sequence encodes CASSQGAGGPGEQYF.

The sample holds many counts of this clonotype. The chain recombines TRBV24-1 with TRBJ2-3, with 9 bases aligning to TRBD2. The germline V gene encodes CDR1 KGHDR and CDR2 SFDVKD. This CDR3 region has 14 residues. Unmatched junction bases numbered 0, after V lost 6 bases and J lost 0 bases. Written as DNA, the CDR3 is TGTGCCACCAGTCTAGCGGGAAGCACAGATACGCAGTATTTT. It encodes CATSLAGSTDTQYF.

The chain has TRBV6-6 and TRBJ2-2; 9 nucleotides agree with TRBD1. This CDR3 is 16 amino acids long. The J segment lost 8 bases and the V segment lost 5 bases, leaving 12 bases of the junction unmatched. Germline V gives CDR1 MNHNY, CDR2 SVGAGI (reference sequence). CDR3 bases: TGTGCCAGCAGTAGGACAGGGGATCCGAGTGGAGGGGAGCTGTTTTTT. Amino acid sequence: CASSRTGDPSGGELFF.

In its sample, this clonotype was seen many times. V gene TRBV19 combines with J gene TRBJ1-5, with unresolved D. In germline, CDR1 is LNHDA, CDR2 SQIVND (reference sequence). Between the trimmed V and J ends, which lost 7 bases and 4 bases, there was a span of 17 bases. The CDR3 loop spans 15 amino acids. The CDR3 spells CASTPPGPWNQPQHF. The CDR3 DNA reads as TGTGCCAGTACCCCCCCCGGGCCGTGGAATCAGCCCCAGCATTTT.

This clonotype was seen repeatedly, ten times or more. This chain uses TRBV29-1 with TRBJ2-7; perhaps TRBD1 as D (6 bases). This CDR3 is 11 amino acids long. Trimming removed 5 bases at V and 5 bases at J, with 10 bases between. Germline values: CDR1 SQVTM, CDR2 ANQGSEA. Written as DNA, the CDR3 is TGCAGCGTTATTTCAGGGGACGAGCAGTACTTC. Its protein is CSVISGDEQYF.

This clonotype was observed many times. The chain recombines TRBV20-1 with TRBJ1-2; 7 positions agree with TRBD1. Germline assignment: CDR1 DFQATT and CDR2 SNEGSKA (reference sequence). J was trimmed by 2 bases and V by 6 bases; bases with no gene match: 9. The CDR3 is made up of 14 amino acids. The CDR3 is CSALSSTGNYGYTF. CDR3 coding DNA: TGCAGTGCCCTATCCTCGACAGGGAACTATGGCTACACCTTC.